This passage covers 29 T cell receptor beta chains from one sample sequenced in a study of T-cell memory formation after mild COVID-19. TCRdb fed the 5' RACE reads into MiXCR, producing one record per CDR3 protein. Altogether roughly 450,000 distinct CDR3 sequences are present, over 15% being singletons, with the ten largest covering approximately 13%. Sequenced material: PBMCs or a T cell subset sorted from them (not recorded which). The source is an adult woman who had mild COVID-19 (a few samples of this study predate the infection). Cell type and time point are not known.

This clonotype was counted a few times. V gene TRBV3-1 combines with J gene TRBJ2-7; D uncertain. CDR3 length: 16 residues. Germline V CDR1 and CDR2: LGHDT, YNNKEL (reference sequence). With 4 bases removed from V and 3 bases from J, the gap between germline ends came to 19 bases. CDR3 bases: TGTGCCAGCAGCCCGAAACAACAGAAAAGAGGCTACGAGCAGTACTTC. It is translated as CASSPKQQKRGYEQYF.

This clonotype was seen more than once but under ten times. The chain's CDR3 is CSARDQSSYNEQFF. The DNA for the CDR3 is TGCAGTGCTAGAGATCAGAGCTCCTACAATGAGCAGTTCTTC. The chain uses TRBV20-1 and TRBJ2-1; no reliable D call. V lost 0 bases, J lost 0 bases, and 6 bases lay in between. CDR1 is DFQATT and CDR2 is SNEGSKA in the germline V gene (reference sequence). CDR3 size: 14 residues.

The CDR3 region is CASRNGGSDYGYTF. The CDR3 bases are TGTGCCAGCAGAAACGGGGGGTCTGACTATGGCTACACCTTC. The chain combines TRBV6-6 with TRBJ1-2; D perhaps matches TRBD1 (5 bases). V shed 6 bases and J shed 3 bases, with 14 bases lying between them. The CDR3 runs 14 residues. CDR1 MNHNY and CDR2 SVGAGI come from the germline V gene (reference sequence).

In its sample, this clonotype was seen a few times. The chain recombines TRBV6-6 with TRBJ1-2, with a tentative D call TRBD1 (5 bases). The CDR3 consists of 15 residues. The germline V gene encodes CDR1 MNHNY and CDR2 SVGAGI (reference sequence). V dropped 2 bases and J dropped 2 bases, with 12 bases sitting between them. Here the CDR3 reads CASSYGAGLNYGYTF. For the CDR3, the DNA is TGTGCCAGCAGTTACGGGGCAGGGTTAAACTATGGCTACACCTTC.

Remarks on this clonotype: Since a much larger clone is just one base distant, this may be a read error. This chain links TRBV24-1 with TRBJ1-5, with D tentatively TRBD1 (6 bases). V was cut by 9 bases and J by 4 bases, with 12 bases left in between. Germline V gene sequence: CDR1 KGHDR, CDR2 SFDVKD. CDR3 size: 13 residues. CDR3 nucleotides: TGTGCCACCGGTCTACAGGGAAATCAGCCCCAGCATTTT. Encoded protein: CATGLQGNQPQHF.

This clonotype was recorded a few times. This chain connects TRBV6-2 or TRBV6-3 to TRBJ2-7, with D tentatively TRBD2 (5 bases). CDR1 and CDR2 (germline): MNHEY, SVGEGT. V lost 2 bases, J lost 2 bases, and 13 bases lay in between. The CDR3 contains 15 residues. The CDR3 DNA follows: TGTGCCAGCAGTTACACCGCTAGCAGTACCTACGAGCAGTACTTC. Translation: CASSYTASSTYEQYF.

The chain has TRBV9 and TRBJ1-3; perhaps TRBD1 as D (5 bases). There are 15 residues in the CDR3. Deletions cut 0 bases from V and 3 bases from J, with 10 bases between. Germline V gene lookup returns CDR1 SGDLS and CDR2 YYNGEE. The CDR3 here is CASSVDWGDGNTIYF. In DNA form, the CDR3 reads TGTGCCAGCAGCGTAGACTGGGGCGATGGAAACACCATATATTTT.

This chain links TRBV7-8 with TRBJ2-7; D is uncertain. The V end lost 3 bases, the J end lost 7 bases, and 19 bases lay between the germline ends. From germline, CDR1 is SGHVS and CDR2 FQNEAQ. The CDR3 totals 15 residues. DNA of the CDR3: TGTGCCAGCAGCTTGGGTGTGTTCGACCCTGGAGAGCAGTACTTC. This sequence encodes CASSLGVFDPGEQYF.

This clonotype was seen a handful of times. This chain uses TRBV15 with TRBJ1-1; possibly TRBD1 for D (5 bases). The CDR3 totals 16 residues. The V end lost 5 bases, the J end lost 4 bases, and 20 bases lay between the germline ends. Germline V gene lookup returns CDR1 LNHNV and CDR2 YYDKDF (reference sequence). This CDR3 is CATSGRDADGGTEAFF. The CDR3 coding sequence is TGTGCCACCAGCGGAAGAGACGCCGACGGGGGCACTGAAGCTTTCTTT.

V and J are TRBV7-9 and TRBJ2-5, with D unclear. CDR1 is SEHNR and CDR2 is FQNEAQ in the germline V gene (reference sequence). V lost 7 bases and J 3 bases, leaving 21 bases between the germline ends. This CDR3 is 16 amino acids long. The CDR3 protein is CASTPLPWHLEETQYF. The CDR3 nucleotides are TGTGCCAGCACGCCCTTACCATGGCACCTCGAAGAGACCCAGTACTTC.

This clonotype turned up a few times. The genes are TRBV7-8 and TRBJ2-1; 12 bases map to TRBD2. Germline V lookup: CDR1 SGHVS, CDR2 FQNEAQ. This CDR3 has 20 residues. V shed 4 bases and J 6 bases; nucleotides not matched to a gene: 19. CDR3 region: CASSSHGLAGSLVQSNEQFF. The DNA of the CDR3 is TGTGCCAGCAGCTCCCATGGACTAGCGGGGTCTTTGGTTCAGAGCAATGAGCAGTTCTTC.

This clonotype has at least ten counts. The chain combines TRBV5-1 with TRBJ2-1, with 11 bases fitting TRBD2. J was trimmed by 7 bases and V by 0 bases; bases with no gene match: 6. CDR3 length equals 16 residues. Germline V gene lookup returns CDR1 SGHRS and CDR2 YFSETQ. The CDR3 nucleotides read TGCGCCAGCAGCTTGGAGCTAGCGGGGGGCGAAAATGAGCAGTTCTTC. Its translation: CASSLELAGGENEQFF.

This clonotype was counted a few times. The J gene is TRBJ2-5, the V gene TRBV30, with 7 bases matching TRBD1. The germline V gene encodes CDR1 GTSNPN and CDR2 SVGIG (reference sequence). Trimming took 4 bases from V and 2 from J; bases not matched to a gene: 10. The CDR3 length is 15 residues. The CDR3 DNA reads TGTGCCTGGACCCAAGGGACAGCTGGACAAGAGACCCAGTACTTC. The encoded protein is CAWTQGTAGQETQYF.

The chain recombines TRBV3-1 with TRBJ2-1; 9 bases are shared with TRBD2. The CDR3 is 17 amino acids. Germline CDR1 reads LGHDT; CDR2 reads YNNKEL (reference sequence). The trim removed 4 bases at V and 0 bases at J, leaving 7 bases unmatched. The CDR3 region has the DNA TGTGCCAGCAGCCTGGGAACTAGCGGGTACTCCTACAATGAGCAGTTCTTC. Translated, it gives CASSLGTSGYSYNEQFF.

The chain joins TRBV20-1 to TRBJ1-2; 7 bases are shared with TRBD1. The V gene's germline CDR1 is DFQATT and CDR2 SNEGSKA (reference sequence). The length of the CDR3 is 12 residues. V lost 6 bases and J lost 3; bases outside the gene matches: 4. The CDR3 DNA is TGCAGTGCGCCCACAGGGGACTATGGCTACACCTTC. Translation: CSAPTGDYGYTF.

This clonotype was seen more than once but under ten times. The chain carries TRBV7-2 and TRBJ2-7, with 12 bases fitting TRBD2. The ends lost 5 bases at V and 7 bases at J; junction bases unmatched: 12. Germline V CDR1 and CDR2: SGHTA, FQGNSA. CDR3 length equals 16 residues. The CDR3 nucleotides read TGTGCCAGCAGCAGACGGACTAGCGGGATGGCTGGGGAGCAGTACTTC. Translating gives CASSRRTSGMAGEQYF.

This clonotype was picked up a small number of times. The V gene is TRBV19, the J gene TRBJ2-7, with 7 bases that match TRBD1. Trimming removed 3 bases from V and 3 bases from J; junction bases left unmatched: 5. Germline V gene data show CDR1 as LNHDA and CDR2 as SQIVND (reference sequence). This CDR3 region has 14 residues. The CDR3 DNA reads TGTGCCAGTAGTATGGGACAGAGGGGCTACGAGCAGTACTTC. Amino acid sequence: CASSMGQRGYEQYF.

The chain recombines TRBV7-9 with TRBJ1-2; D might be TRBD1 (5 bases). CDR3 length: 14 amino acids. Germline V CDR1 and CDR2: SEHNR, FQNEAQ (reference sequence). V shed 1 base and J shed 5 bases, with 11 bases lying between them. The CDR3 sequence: CASSLGGQGYGYTF. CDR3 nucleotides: TGTGCCAGCAGCTTAGGAGGCCAGGGTTATGGCTACACCTTC.

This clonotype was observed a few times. CDR3 protein: CATSRGGTNWGEQYF. The CDR3 nucleotides read TGTGCCACCAGCAGAGGAGGGACAAACTGGGGTGAGCAGTACTTC. This chain joins TRBV15 and TRBJ2-7, with a possible D match to TRBD1 (6 bases). V gave up 1 base and J gave up 7 bases, with 17 bases separating them. Germline CDR1 reads LNHNV; CDR2 reads YYDKDF (reference sequence). The length of the CDR3 is 15 residues.

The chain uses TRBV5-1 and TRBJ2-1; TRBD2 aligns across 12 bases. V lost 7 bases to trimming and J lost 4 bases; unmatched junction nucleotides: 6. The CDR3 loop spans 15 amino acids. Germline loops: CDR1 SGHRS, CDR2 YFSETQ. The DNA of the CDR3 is TGCGCCAGCGCAGAGACTAGCGGGAGTTACAATGAGCAGTTCTTC. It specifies CASAETSGSYNEQFF.

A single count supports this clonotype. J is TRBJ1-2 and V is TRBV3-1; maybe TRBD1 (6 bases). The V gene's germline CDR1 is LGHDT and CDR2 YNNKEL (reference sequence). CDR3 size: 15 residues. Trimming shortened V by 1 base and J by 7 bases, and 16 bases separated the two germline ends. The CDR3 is CASSQVRGGPAGYTF. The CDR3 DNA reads TGTGCCAGCAGCCAAGTTCGGGGGGGGCCGGCTGGCTACACCTTC.

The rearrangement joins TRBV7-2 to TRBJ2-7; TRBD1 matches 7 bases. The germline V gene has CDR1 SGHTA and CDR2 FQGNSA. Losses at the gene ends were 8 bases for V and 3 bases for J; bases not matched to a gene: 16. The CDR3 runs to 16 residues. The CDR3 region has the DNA TGTGCCAGCTGCTCACCGATAGGACAGGCAAGCTACGAGCAGTACTTC. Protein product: CASCSPIGQASYEQYF. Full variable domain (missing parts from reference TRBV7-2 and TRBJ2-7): GAGVSQSPSNKVTEKGKDVELRCDPISGHTALYWYRQSLGQGLEFLIYFQGNSAPDKSGLPSDRFSAERTGGSVSTLTIQRTQQEDSAVYLCASCSPIGQASYEQYFGPGTRLTVT.

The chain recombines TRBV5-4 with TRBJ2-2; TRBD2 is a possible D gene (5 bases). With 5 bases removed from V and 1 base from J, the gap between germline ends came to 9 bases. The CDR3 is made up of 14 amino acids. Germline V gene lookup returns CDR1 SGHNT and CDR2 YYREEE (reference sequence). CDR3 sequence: CASRSSGNTGELFF. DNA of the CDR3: TGTGCCAGCAGATCAAGCGGGAACACCGGGGAGCTGTTTTTT.

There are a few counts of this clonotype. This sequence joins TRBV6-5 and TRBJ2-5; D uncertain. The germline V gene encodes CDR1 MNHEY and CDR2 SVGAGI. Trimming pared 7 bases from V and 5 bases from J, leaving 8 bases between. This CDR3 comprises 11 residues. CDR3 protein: CASTNWETQYF. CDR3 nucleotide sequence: TGTGCCAGCACCAACTGGGAGACCCAGTACTTC.

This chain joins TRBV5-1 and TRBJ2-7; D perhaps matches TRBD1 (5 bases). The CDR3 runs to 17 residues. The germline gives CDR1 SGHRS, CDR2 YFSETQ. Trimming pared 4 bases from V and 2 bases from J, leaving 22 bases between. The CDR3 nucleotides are TGCGCCAGCAGCAGCCTTTTGAGCAGTGACAGCACCTACGAGCAGTACTTC. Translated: CASSSLLSSDSTYEQYF.

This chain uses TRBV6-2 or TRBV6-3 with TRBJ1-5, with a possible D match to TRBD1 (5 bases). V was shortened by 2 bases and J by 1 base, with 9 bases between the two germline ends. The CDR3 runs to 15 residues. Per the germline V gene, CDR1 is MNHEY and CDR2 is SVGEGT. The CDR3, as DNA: TGTGCCAGCAGTTACCGAGGGGAAAGCAATCAGCCCCAGCATTTT. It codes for CASSYRGESNQPQHF.

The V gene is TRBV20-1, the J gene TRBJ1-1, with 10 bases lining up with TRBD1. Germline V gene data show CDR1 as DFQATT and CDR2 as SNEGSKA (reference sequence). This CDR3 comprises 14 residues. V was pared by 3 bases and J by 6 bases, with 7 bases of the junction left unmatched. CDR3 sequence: CSARSVGQGAEAFF. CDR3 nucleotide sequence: TGCAGTGCTAGGTCGGTAGGACAGGGGGCTGAAGCTTTCTTT.

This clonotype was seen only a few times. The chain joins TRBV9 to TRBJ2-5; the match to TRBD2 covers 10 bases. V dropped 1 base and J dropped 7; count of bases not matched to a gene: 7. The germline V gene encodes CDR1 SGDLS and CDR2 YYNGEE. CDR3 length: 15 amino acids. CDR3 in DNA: TGTGCCAGCAGCGTATCTCCCCTAGCGGGGGCGACCCAGTACTTC. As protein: CASSVSPLAGATQYF.

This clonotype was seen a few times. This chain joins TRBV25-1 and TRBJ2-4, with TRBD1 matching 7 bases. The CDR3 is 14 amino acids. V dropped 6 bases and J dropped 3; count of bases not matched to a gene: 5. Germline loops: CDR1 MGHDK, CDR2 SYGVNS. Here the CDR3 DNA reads TGTGCCAGCAGCCTAGGGGGCCTCAAAAACATTCAGTACTTC. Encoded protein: CASSLGGLKNIQYF.